One T cell receptor beta chain is described in this entry. The CDR3 runs to 17 residues. Trimming cost V 1 base and J 4 bases; bases outside gene matches: 10. Germline assignment: CDR1 SGHTA and CDR2 FQGNSA. The sample belongs to a study of cytomegalovirus exposure and HLA in healthy donors. As for the study in general: Among the 350 to 500 donors who were genotyped, about 84% fell in the genetic ancestry cluster that is associated with self-reported Caucasian donors.

PCR was performed using 60 Vbeta and 13 Jbeta primers. Using immunoSEQ multiplex PCR, the repertoire was profiled, and TCRdb retains in-frame clones only, with some absent. The repertoire holds 130,000 or so clones, with roughly 70% as singletons. This chain connects TRBV7-2 to TRBJ1-1; TRBD1 agrees at 9 bases. The material sequenced was PBMCs. The clonotype was recovered from a woman between 40 and 55 years old in good health and CMV-seropositive. The CDR3: CASSLVQGQGKGTEAFF. In DNA form, the CDR3 reads TGTGCCAGCAGCTTAGTCCAAGGACAGGGGAAGGGCACTGAAGCTTTCTTT.